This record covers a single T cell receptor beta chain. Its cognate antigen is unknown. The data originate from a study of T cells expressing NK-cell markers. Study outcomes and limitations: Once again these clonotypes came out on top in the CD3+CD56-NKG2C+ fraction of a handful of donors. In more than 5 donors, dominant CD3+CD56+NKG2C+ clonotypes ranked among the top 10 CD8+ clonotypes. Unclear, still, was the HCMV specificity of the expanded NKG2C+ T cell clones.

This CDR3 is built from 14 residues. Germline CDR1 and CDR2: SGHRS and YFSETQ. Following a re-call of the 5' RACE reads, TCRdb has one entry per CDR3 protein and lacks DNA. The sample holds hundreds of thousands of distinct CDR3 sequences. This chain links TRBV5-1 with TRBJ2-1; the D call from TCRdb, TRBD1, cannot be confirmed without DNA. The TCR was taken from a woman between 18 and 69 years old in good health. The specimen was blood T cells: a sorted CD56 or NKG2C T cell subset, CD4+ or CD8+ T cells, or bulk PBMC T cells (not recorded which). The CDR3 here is CASSVDRGNNEQFF.